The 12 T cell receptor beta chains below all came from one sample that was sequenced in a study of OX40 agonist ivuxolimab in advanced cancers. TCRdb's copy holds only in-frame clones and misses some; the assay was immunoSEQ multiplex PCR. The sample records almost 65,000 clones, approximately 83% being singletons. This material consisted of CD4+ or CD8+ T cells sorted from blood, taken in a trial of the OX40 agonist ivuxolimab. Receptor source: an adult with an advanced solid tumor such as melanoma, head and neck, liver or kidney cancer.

The CDR3 bases are TGTGCCAGCACTTTGACAGGCGGTAATGAAAAACTGTTTTTT. It encodes CASTLTGGNEKLFF. The genes are TRBV2 and TRBJ1-4; tentative D call: TRBD1 (6 bases). The ends were cut back, 7 bases at V and 4 bases at J, with 13 bases in the middle. The CDR3 is 14 residues long. The germline CDR1 and CDR2 sequences are SNHLY and FYNNEI.

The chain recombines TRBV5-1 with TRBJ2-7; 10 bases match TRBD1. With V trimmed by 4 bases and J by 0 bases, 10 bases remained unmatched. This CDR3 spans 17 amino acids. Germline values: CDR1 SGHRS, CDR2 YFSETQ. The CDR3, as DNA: TGCGCCAGCAGCACCGACAGGGGGCGGGGTCCCTCCTACGAGCAGTACTTC. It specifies CASSTDRGRGPSYEQYF. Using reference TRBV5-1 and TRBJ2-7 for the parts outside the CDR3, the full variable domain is KAGVTQTPRYLIKTRGQQVTLSCSPISGHRSVSWYQQTPGQGLQFLFEYFSETQRNKGNFPGRFSGRQFSNSRSEMNVSTLELGDSALYLCASSTDRGRGPSYEQYFGPGTRLTVT.

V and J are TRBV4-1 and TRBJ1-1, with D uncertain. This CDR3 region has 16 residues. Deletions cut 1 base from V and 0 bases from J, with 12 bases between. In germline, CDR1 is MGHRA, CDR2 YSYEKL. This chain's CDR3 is CASSQVDWAMNTEAFF. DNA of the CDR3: TGCGCCAGCAGCCAAGTAGACTGGGCCATGAACACTGAAGCTTTCTTT.

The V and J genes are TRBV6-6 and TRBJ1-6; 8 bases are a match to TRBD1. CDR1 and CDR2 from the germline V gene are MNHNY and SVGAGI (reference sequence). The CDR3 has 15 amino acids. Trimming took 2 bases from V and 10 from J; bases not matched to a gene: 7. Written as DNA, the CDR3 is TGTGCCAGCAGTTACCCCGGACAGGGAAAATCACCCCTCCACTTT. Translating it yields CASSYPGQGKSPLHF.

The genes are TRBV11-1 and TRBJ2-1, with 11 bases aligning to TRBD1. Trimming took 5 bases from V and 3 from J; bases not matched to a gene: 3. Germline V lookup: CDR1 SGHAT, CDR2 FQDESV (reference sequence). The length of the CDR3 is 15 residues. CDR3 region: CASSAGTGGYNEQFF. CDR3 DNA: TGTGCCAGCAGCGCCGGGACAGGGGGCTACAATGAGCAGTTCTTC.

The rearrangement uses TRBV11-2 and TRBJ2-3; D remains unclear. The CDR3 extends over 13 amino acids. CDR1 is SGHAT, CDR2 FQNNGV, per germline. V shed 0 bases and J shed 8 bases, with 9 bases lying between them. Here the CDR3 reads CASSLDLIGTQYF. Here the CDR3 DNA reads TGTGCCAGCAGCTTAGATCTTATTGGTACGCAGTATTTT. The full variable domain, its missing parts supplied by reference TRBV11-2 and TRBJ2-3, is EAGVAQSPRYKIIEKRQSVAFWCNPISGHATLYWYQQILGQGPKLLIQFQNNGVVDDSQLPKDRFSAERLKGVDSTLKIQPAKLEDSAVYLCASSLDLIGTQYFGPGTRLTVL.

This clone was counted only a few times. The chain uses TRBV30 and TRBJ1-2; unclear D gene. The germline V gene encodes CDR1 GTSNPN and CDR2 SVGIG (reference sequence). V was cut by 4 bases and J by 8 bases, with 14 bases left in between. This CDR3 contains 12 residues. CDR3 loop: CAWTSAVGGYTF. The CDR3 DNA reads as TGTGCCTGGACTTCAGCCGTTGGAGGCTACACCTTC. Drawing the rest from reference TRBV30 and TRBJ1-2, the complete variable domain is SQTIHQWPATLVQPVGSPLSLECTVEGTSNPNLYWYRQAAGRGLQLLFYSVGIGQISSEVPQNLSASRPQDRQFILSSKKLLLSDSGFYLCAWTSAVGGYTFGSGTRLTVV.

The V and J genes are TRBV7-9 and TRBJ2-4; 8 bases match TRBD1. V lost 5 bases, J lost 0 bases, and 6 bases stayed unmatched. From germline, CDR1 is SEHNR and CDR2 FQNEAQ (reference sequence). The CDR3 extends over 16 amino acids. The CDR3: CASSLWTGLAKNIQYF. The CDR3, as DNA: TGTGCCAGCAGCCTATGGACAGGGCTAGCCAAAAACATTCAGTACTTC.

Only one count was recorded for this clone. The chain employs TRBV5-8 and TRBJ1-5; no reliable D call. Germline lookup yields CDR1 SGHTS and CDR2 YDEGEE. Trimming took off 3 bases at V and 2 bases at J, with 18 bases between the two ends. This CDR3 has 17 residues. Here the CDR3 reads CASSSGRQAGGNQPQHF. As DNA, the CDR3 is TGTGCCAGCAGCTCCGGGCGGCAGGCAGGCGGCAATCAGCCCCAGCATTTT.

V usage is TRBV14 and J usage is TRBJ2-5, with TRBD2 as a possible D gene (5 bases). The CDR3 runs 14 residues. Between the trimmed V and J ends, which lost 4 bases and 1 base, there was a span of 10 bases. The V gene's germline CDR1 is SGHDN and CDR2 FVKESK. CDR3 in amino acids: CASSRADFQETQYF. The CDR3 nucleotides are TGTGCCAGCAGCCGAGCGGACTTCCAAGAGACCCAGTACTTC.

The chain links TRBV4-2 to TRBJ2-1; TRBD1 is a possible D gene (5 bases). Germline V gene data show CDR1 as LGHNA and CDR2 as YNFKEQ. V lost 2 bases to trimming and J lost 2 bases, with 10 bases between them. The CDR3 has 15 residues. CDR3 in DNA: TGTGCCAGCAGCCAAAACAGGAATCCCTACAATGAGCAGTTCTTC. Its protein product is CASSQNRNPYNEQFF.

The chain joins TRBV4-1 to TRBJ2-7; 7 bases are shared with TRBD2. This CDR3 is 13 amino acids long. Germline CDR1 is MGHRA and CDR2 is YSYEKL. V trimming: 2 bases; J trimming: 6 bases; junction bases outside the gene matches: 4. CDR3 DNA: TGCGCCAGCAGCCAACGTGGGGGGGTCGAGCAGTACTTC. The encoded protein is CASSQRGGVEQYF.